This T cell receptor beta chain was recorded in a study of T-cell reconstitution after alpha-beta-depleted transplantation in children. Study-wide results and caveats: After transplant, high TCRbeta diversity at day 60 in some patients arose from surviving recipient T cells and thymic progenitors. T-cell numbers and diversity, one year after transplant, stemmed largely from T cells that were newly produced.

Trimming removed 0 bases from V and 6 bases from J, with 5 bases in between. Germline assignment: CDR1 SGHTA and CDR2 FQGNSA. The CDR3 runs to 12 residues. A library of TCRbeta sequences, prepared with unique molecular identifiers, was generated. One entry per CDR3 protein, called by TCRdb with MiXCR from the PCR reads. The sample includes about 58,000 distinct CDR3 sequences, roughly 45% seen only once; the top ten take around 98%. As to this clonotype: What it binds is not known.

The chain uses TRBV7-2 and TRBJ1-2; D is unclear. This clonotype was sampled from a male patient younger than 18 who had a stem cell transplant for acute lymphoblastic leukemia, so the T cells may come from the graft donor. The sequencing here drew on PBMCs, mostly from graft donor cells, taken 360 days after TCRalphabeta/CD19-depleted stem cell transplant. CDR3 in DNA: TGTGCCAGCAGCTTAGCGTGGGATGGCTACACCTTC. Protein: CASSLAWDGYTF.